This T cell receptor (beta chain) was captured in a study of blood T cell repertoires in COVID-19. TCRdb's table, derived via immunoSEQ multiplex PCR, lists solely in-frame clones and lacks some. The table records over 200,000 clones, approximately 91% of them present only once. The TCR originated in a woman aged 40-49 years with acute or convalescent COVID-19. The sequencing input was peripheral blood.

The CDR3 DNA is TGTGCCAGCAGCTTATTACGTGTCAGGGGAAACACTGAAGCTTTCTTT. Protein sequence: CASSLLRVRGNTEAFF. The chain carries TRBV11-1 and TRBJ1-1, with D perhaps matching TRBD1 (6 bases). CDR1 is SGHAT and CDR2 is FQDESV in the germline V gene (reference sequence). CDR3 size: 16 residues. V lost 2 bases to trimming and J lost 2 bases, with 15 bases between them. The full variable domain, rest sourced from reference TRBV11-1 and TRBJ1-1, is EAEVAQSPRYKITEKSQAVAFWCDPISGHATLYWYRQILGQGPELLVQFQDESVVDDSQLPKDRFSAERLKGVDSTLKIQPAELGDSAMYLCASSLLRVRGNTEAFFGQGTRLTVV.